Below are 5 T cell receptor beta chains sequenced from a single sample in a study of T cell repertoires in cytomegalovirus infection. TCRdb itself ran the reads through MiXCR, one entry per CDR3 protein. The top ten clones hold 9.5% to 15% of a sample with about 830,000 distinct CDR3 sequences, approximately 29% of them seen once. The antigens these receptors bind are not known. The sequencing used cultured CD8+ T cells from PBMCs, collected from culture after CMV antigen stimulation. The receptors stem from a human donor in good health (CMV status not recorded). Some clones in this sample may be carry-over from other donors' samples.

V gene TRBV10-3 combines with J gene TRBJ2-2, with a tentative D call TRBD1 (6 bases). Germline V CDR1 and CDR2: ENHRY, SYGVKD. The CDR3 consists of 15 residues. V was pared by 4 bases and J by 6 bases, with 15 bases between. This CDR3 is CAISVPDRRSGELFF. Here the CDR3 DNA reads TGTGCCATCAGTGTCCCGGACAGACGATCCGGGGAGCTGTTTTTT.

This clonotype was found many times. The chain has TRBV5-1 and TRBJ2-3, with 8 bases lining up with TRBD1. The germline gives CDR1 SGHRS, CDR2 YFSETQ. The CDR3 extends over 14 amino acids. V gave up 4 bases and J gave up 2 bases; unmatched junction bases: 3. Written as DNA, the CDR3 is TGCGCCAGCAGCCTGGGACAGGCCACAGATACGCAGTATTTT. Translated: CASSLGQATDTQYF.

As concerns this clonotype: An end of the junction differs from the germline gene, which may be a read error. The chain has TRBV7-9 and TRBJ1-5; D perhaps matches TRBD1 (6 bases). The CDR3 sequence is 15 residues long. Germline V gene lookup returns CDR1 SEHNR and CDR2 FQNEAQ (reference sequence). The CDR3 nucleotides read TGTGCCAACAGCCAACAGGGTTATAGCAATCAGCCCCAGCATTTT. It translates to CANSQQGYSNQPQHF.

The CDR3 nucleotides read TGTGCCAGCAGCTTGTGGGGGCGGAGCGAGCAGTACTTC. Residues: CASSLWGRSEQYF. V gene TRBV5-6 combines with J gene TRBJ2-7, with D tentatively TRBD1 (6 bases). CDR1 is SGHDT and CDR2 is YYEEEE in the germline V gene. Between the trimmed V and J ends, which lost 1 base and 6 bases, there was a span of 11 bases. This CDR3 contains 13 residues. The full variable domain, its missing parts supplied by reference TRBV5-6 and TRBJ2-7, is DAGVTQSPTHLIKTRGQQVTLRCSPKSGHDTVSWYQQALGQGPQFIFQYYEEEERQRGNFPDRFSGHQFPNYSSELNVNALLLGDSALYLCASSLWGRSEQYFGPGTRLTVT.

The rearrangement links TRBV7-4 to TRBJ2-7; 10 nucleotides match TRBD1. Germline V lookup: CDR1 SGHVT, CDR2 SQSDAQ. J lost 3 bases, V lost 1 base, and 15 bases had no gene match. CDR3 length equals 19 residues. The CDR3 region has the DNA TGTGCCAGCAGCTTAGTTGGTGGGGGACAGGGGACAAATTACTACGAGCAGTACTTC. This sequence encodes CASSLVGGGQGTNYYEQYF.